What follows describes a single T cell receptor (beta chain). Its antigen is still unknown. With 60 Vbeta and 13 Jbeta primers, the PCR was carried out. TCRdb keeps only in-frame clones here, not all; method: immunoSEQ multiplex PCR. Of fewer than 250,000 clones in the sample, approximately 85% are singletons; the top ten hold approximately 1.8%. The sample belongs to a study of cytomegalovirus exposure and HLA in healthy donors. The study, taken as a whole, reports: V- and J-gene trimming of TCR beta was linked (in a later analysis) to a missense DCLRE1C variant. Reports indicate that TCR beta sequences accurately predicted the HLA-A and HLA-B alleles of most subjects. Being productive about 87% or about 30% of the time was typical of most TCR beta V segments in an earlier analysis.

Germline assignment: CDR1 KGHSH and CDR2 LQKENI. V shed 0 bases and J shed 2 bases, with 8 bases lying between them. This CDR3 is 14 amino acids long. The sequenced material came from PBMCs. This sequence was found in a man between 18 and 35 years old in good health and CMV-seronegative. J is TRBJ2-7 and V is TRBV18; D unclear. The CDR3 spells CASSPPARTYEQYF. The CDR3 DNA reads as TGTGCCAGCTCACCACCGGCCAGGACCTACGAGCAGTACTTC.